This TCR beta chain was observed in a study of blood T cell repertoires in COVID-19. Looking at the study overall: Samples of COVID-19 (acute and convalescent) were obtained from the United States, Italy and Spain. From T cells, B-cell-depleted T cells, or PBMCs came the material, which was cDNA or gDNA.

Trimming at V came to 8 bases and at J to 9 bases, leaving 10 bases not matched to a gene. The CDR3 has 13 amino acids. The V gene's germline CDR1 is MGHDK and CDR2 SYGVNS. The table lists this clone with a count of one. Per the authors' pipeline: Amplified reference gene primers provided the basis for estimating nucleated cell counts. Assay used: immunoSEQ multiplex PCR; TCRdb lists only in-frame clones, some missing. The V and J calls and the clone size are those of that table, but D and trimming were determined from the DNA. Altogether around 59,000 clones are present, 73% being singletons, with the ten largest covering roughly 18%.

The receptor comes from a woman aged 45 to 65 with active or convalescent COVID-19. Material for sequencing was peripheral blood. J is TRBJ2-1 and V is TRBV25-1, with TRBD2 identical over 7 bases. The CDR3 region has the DNA TGTGCCAGCTCACAGGTTGGCGGGGGTGAGCAGTTCTTC. Protein: CASSQVGGGEQFF.